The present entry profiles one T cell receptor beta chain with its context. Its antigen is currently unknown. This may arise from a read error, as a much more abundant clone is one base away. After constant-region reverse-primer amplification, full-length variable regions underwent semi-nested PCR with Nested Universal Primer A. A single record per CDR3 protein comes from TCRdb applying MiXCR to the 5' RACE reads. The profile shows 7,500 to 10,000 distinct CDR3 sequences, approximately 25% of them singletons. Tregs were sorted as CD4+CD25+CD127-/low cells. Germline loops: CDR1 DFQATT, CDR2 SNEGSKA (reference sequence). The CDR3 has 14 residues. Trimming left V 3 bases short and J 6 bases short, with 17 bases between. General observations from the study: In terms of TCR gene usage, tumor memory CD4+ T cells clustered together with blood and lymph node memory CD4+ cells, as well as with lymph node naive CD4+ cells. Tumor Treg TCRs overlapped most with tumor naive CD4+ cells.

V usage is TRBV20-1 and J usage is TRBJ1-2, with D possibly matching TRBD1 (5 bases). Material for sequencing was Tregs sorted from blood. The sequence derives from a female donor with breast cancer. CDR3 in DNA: TGCAGTGCTAGGGCCCGGCGGCAGGGCCATGGCTACACCTTC. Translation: CSARARRQGHGYTF.